The T cell receptor (beta chain) under discussion was sequenced for a study of cytomegalovirus exposure and HLA in healthy donors. Primers included in the PCR were 60 Vbeta and 13 Jbeta primers. TCRdb keeps only in-frame clones here, not all; method: immunoSEQ multiplex PCR. The repertoire holds more than 85,000 clones, with approximately 69% as singletons. The source is a man aged 25-40 years in good health and CMV-seronegative. The material sequenced was PBMCs.

CDR3 region: CASSRDRDSGNTIYF. The CDR3 nucleotides are TGCGCCAGCAGCCGGGACAGGGACTCTGGAAACACCATATATTTT. This chain uses TRBV5-1 with TRBJ1-3, with 9 bases identical to TRBD1. Germline CDR1 and CDR2: SGHRS and YFSETQ. This CDR3 spans 15 amino acids. Trimming at V came to 4 bases and at J to 0 bases, leaving 2 bases not matched to a gene.